The TCR beta chain described here comes from a study of OX40 agonist ivuxolimab in advanced cancers. About the research overall: Administration of intravenous ivuxolimab to patients occurred every 2 weeks at 0.01 to 10 mg/kg.

The assay was immunoSEQ multiplex PCR, and TCRdb's table has in-frame clones only and misses some. The data contain tens of thousands of clones, around 85% of them singletons. Trimming took 5 bases from V and 8 from J, leaving 19 bases between them. The CDR3 runs 15 residues. Per germline, CDR1 LNHNV and CDR2 YYDKDF (reference sequence). The source material was CD4+ or CD8+ T cells sorted from blood, sampled in a trial of the OX40 agonist ivuxolimab. The chain has TRBV15 and TRBJ2-1; either TRBD1 or TRBD2 may fit D (6 bases each). The receptor was derived from an adult with an advanced solid tumor such as melanoma, head and neck, liver or kidney cancer. The chain's CDR3 is CATSRRWGAGDEQFF. The CDR3 DNA follows: TGTGCCACCAGCCGACGGTGGGGGGCCGGAGATGAGCAGTTCTTC. The whole variable domain, remainder taken from reference TRBV15 and TRBJ2-1, is DAMVIQNPRYQVTQFGKPVTLSCSQTLNHNVMYWYQQKSSQAPKLLFHYYDKDFNNEADTPDNFQSRRPNTSFCFLDIRSPGLGDTAMYLCATSRRWGAGDEQFFGPGTRLTVL.